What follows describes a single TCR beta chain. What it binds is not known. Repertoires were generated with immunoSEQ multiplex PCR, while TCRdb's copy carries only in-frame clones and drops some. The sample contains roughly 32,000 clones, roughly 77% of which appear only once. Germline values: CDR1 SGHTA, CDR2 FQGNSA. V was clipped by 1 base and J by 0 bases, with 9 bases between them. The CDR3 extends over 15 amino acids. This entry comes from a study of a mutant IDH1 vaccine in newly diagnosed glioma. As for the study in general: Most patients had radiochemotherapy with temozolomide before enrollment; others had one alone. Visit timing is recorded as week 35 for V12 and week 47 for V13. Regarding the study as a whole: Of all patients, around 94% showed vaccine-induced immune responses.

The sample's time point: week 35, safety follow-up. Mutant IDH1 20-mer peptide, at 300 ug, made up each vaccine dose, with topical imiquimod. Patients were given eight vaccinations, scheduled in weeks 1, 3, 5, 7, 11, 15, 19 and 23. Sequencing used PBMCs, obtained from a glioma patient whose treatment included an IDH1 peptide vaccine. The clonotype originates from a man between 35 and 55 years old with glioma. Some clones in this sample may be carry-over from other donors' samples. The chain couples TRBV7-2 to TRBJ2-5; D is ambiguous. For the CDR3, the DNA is TGTGCCAGCAGCTTAGAAGGCACCAACCAAGAGACCCAGTACTTC. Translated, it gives CASSLEGTNQETQYF. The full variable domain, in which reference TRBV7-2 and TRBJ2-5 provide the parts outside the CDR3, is GAGVSQSPSNKVTEKGKDVELRCDPISGHTALYWYRQSLGQGLEFLIYFQGNSAPDKSGLPSDRFSAERTGGSVSTLTIQRTQQEDSAVYLCASSLEGTNQETQYFGPGTRLLVL.